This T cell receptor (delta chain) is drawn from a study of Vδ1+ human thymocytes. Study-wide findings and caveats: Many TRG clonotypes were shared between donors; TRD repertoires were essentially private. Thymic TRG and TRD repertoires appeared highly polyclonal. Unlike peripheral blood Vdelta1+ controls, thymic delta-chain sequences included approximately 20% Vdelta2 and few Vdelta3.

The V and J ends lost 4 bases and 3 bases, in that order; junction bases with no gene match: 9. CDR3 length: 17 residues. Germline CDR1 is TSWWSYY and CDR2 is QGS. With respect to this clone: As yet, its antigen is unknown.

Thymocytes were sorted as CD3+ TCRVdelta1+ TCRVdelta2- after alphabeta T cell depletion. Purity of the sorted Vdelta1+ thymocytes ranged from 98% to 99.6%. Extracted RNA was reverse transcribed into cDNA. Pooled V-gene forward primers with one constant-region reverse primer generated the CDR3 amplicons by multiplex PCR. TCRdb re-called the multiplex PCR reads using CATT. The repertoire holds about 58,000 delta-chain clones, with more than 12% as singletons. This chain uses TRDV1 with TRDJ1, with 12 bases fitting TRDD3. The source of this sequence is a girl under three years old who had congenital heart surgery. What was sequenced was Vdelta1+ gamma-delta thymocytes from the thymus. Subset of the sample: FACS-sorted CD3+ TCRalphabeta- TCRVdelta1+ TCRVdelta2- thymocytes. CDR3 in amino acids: CALGAREAGGYADKLIF. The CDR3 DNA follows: TGTGCTCTTGGGGCCAGGGAGGCTGGGGGATACGCCGATAAACTCATCTTT.